A selection of T cell receptor beta chains follows, all from one sample in a study of shared clonotypes between healthy human individuals. Sequenced by immunoSEQ multiplex PCR; TCRdb stores in-frame clones only, minus some. Among roughly 1,800,000 clones listed, just under 95% were seen once. The sample taken for sequencing was naive CD8+ T cells sorted from blood. The receptors derive from a man younger than 35 in good health. Each CDR3 is given with its conserved first and last residue. A D gene is named only where the DNA matches it firmly. Clone size appears in some rows only: once, few, many, or a class for an expanded clone.

D,V,J,size,length,CDR3,DNA
.,TRBV7-2,TRBJ2-7,.,17,CASSLGTGPLFNYEQYF,TGTGCCAGCAGCTTAGGAACAGGGCCACTATTTAACTACGAGCAGTACTTC
.,TRBV4-3,TRBJ2-7,.,14,CASSDTEGSYEQYF,TGCGCCAGCAGCGATACCGAGGGCTCCTACGAGCAGTACTTC
.,TRBV10-2,TRBJ1-1,.,11,CASSRDTEAFF,TGCGCCAGCAGCCGGGACACTGAAGCTTTCTTT
.,TRBV4-1,TRBJ1-5,.,13,CASSQGRGQPQHF,TGCGCCAGCAGCCAAGGCAGGGGTCAGCCCCAGCATTTT
TRBD1,TRBV7-9,TRBJ2-7,.,15,CASSLGDRGGDEQYF,TGTGCCAGCAGCTTAGGGGACAGGGGCGGAGACGAGCAGTACTTC
.,TRBV7-7,TRBJ2-2,.,16,CASSPVNGINTGELFF,TGTGCTAGCAGCCCAGTTAACGGGATCAACACCGGGGAGCTGTTTTTT
TRBD1,TRBV7-9,TRBJ2-7,.,13,CASSLGGQGEQYF,TGTGCCAGCAGCTTAGGCGGACAGGGCGAGCAGTACTTC
.,TRBV27,TRBJ1-5,.,14,CASSFTGGGQPQHF,TGTGCCAGCAGTTTCACGGGGGGCGGTCAGCCCCAGCATTTT
TRBD1,TRBV6-5,TRBJ2-1,once,15,CASSYSGTGGTEQFF,TGTGCCAGCAGTTACTCCGGGACAGGTGGGACTGAGCAGTTCTTC
.,TRBV4-2,TRBJ2-2,few,16,CASSQDSVGGTGELFF,TGTGCCAGCAGCCAAGATTCCGTGGGGGGCACCGGGGAGCTGTTTTTT
.,TRBV7-8,TRBJ1-1,.,14,CASSTGHPNTEAFF,TGTGCCAGCAGCACAGGACACCCGAACACTGAAGCTTTCTTT
.,TRBV13,TRBJ1-2,.,14,CASSLGGGTYGYTF,TGTGCCAGCAGCTTAGGTGGGGGCACCTATGGCTACACCTTC
.,TRBV6-5,TRBJ1-2,once,16,CASSYSAGEKNYGYTF,TGTGCCAGCAGTTACTCCGCAGGGGAAAAAAACTATGGCTACACCTTC
.,TRBV21-1,TRBJ2-7,.,12,CATLQGGFGQYF,TGTGCCACTCTTCAGGGAGGATTTGGGCAGTACTTC
.,TRBV5-4,TRBJ2-2,few,12,CASSLATGELFF,TGTGCCAGCAGCTTGGCCACCGGGGAGCTGTTTTTT
.,TRBV29-1,TRBJ2-3,.,20,CSVVWAMWIAGTQSTDTQYF,TGCAGCGTTGTCTGGGCGATGTGGATCGCGGGAACACAGAGCACAGATACGCAGTATTTT
.,TRBV9,TRBJ1-2,.,17,CASSVEAGQSAYYGYTF,TGTGCCAGCAGCGTAGAAGCGGGGCAGTCTGCCTACTATGGCTACACCTTC
.,TRBV7-9,TRBJ2-6,.,16,CASSSQRMTGANVLTF,TGTGCCAGCAGCTCCCAACGGATGACTGGGGCCAACGTCCTGACTTTC
.,TRBV13,TRBJ2-1,.,15,CASSLTGHTYNEQFF,TGTGCCAGCAGCTTAACGGGACACACCTACAATGAGCAGTTCTTC
.,TRBV19,TRBJ2-5,.,14,CASSLPSDQETQYF,TGTGCCAGTAGTTTGCCTAGCGACCAAGAGACCCAGTACTTC
.,TRBV4-3,TRBJ2-2,.,15,CASSQTVVGPGELFF,TGCGCCAGCAGCCAAACGGTTGTCGGCCCCGGGGAGCTGTTTTTT
.,TRBV7-9,TRBJ2-5,.,14,CASSLSNQEETQYF,TGTGCCAGCAGCTTATCCAACCAGGAAGAGACCCAGTACTTC
.,TRBV6-5,TRBJ1-4,.,15,CASSYSGQSNEKLFF,TGTGCCAGCAGTTACTCGGGACAAAGCAATGAAAAACTGTTTTTT
TRBD1,TRBV5-1,TRBJ2-3,.,15,CASSLGGGWSDTQYF,TGCGCCAGCAGCTTGGGAGGGGGCTGGTCAGATACGCAGTATTTT
TRBD2,TRBV27,TRBJ2-1,.,15,CASSLSSGAYNEQFF,TGTGCCAGCAGTTTATCTAGCGGGGCCTACAATGAGCAGTTCTTC
.,TRBV9,TRBJ2-1,.,16,CASSVGVRDMFDEQFF,TGTGCCAGCAGCGTAGGGGTCAGGGACATGTTCGATGAGCAGTTCTTC